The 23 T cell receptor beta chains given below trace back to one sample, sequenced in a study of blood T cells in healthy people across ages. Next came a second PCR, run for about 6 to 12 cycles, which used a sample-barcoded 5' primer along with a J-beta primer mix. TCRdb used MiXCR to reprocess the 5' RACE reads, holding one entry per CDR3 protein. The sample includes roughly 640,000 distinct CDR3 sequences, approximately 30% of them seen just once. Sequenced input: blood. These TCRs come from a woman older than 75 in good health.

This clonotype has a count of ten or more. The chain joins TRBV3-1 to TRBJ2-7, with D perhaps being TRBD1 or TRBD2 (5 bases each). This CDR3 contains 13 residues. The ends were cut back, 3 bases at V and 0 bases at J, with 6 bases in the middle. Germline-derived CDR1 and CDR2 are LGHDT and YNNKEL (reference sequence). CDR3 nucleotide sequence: TGTGCCAGCAGCCAGGGACCCTCCTACGAGCAGTACTTC. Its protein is CASSQGPSYEQYF.

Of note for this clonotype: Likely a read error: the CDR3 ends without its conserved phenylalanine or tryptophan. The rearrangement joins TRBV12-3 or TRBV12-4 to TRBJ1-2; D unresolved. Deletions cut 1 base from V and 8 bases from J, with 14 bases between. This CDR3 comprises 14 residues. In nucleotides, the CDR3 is TGTGCCAGCAGTTTAGGTTGGGGTTTTGAGGGCTACACCTGC. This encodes CASSLGWGFEGYTC.

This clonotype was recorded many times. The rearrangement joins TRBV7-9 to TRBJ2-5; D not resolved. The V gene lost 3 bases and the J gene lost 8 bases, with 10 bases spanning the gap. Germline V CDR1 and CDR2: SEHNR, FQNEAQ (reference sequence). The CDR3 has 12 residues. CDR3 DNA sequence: TGTGCCAGCAGCTTGAGTATCCTAACCCAGTACTTC. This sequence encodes CASSLSILTQYF.

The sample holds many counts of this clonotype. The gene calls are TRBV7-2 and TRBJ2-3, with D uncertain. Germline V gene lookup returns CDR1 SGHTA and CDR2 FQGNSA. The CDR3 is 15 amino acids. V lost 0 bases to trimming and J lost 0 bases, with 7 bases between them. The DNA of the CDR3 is TGTGCCAGCAGCTTAGCGTTGCTGAGCACAGATACGCAGTATTTT. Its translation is CASSLALLSTDTQYF.

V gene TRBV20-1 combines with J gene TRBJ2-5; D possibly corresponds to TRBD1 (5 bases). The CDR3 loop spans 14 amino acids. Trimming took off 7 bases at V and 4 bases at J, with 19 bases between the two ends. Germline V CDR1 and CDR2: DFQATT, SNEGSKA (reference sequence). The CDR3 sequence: CSGRVVGSGETQYF. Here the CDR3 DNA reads TGCAGTGGCAGGGTGGTAGGATCAGGAGAGACCCAGTACTTC.

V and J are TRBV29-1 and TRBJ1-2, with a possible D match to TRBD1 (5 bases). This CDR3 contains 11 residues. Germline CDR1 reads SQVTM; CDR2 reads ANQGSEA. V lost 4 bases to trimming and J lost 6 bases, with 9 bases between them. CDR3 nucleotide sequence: TGCAGCGTTGTCTGGGGGAATGGCTACACCTTC. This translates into CSVVWGNGYTF.

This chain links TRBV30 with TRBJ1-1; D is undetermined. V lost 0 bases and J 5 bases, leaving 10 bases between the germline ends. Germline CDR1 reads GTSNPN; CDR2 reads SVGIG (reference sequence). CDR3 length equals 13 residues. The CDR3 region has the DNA TGTGCCTGGAGTGTATCTGTTTGGACTGAAGCTTTCTTT. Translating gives CAWSVSVWTEAFF.

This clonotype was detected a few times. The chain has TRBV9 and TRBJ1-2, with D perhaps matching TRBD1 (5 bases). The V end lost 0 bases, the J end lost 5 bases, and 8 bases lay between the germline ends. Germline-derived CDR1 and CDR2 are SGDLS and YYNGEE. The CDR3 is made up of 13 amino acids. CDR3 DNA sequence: TGTGCCAGCAGCGTAGTGGCAGGGTATGGCTACACCTTC. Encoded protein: CASSVVAGYGYTF.

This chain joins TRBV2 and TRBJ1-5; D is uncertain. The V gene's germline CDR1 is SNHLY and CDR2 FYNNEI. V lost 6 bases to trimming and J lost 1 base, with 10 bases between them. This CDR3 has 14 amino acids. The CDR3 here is CASRGGTSNQPQHF. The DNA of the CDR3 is TGTGCCAGCAGGGGAGGCACAAGCAATCAGCCCCAGCATTTT.

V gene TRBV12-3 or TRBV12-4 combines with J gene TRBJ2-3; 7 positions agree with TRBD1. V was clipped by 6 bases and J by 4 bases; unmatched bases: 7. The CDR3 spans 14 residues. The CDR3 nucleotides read TGTGCCAGCAGCACAGGGGTCGGGGCAGATACGCAGTATTTT. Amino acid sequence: CASSTGVGADTQYF.

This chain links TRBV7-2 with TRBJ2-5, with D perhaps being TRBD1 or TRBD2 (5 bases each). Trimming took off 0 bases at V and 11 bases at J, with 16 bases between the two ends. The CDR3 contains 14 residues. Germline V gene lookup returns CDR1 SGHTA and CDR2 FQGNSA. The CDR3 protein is CASSLAGDLNEQYF. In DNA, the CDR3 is TGTGCCAGCAGCTTAGCGGGGGATCTGAATGAGCAGTACTTC.

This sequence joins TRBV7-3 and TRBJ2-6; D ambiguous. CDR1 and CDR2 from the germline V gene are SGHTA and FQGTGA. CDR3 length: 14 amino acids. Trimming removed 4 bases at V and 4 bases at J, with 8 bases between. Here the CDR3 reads CASSSDGGANVLTF. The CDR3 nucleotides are TGTGCCAGCAGCTCCGATGGGGGGGCCAACGTCCTGACTTTC.

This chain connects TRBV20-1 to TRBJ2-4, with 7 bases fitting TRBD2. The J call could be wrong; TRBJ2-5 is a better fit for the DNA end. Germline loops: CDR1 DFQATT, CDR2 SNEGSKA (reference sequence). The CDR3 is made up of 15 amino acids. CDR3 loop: CSATGDGTTFETQYF. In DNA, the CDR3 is TGCAGTGCTACAGGCGACGGGACTACGTTCGAGACCCAGTACTTC.

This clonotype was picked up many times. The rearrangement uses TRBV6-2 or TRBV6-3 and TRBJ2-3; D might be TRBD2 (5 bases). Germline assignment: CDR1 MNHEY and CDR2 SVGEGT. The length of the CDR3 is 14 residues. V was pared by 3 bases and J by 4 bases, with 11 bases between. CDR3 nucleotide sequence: TGTGCCAGCAGTTATACTCGGAGGCCAGATACGCAGTATTTT. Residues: CASSYTRRPDTQYF.

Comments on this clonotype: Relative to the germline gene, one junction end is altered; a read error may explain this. CDR3 sequence: CASSPRQGSNTGERFF. The CDR3 coding sequence is TGTGCCAGCTCACCAAGACAGGGGTCGAACACCGGGGAGCGGTTTTTT. This sequence joins TRBV18 and TRBJ2-2, with 8 nucleotides matching TRBD1. CDR1 KGHSH and CDR2 LQKENI come from the germline V gene. The CDR3 is made up of 16 amino acids.

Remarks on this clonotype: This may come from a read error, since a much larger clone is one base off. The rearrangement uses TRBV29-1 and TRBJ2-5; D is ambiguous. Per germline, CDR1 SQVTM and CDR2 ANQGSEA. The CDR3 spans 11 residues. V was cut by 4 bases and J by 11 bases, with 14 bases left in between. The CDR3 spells CSVVAFNEQYF. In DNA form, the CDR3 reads TGCAGCGTTGTCGCATTCAATGAGCAGTACTTC.

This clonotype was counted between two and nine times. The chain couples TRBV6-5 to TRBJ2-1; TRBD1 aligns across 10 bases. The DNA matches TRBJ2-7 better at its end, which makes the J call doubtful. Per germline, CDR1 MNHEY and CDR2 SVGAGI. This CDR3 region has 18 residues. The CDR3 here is CASSSTSPGQGSYNEQYF. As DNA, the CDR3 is TGTGCCAGCAGTTCAACCAGTCCGGGACAGGGGTCCTACAATGAGCAGTACTTC.

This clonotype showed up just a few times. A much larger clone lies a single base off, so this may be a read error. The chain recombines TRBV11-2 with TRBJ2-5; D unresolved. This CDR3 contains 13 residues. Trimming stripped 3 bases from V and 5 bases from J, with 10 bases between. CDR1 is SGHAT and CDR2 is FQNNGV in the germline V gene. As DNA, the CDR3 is TGTGCCAGCAGCTTGGGGAACGAGGAGACCCAGTACTTC. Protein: CASSLGNEETQYF. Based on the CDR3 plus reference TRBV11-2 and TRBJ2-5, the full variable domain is EAGVAQSPRYKIIEKRQSVAFWCNPISGHATLYWYQQILGQGPKLLIQFQNNGVVDDSQLPKDRFSAERLKGVDSTLKIQPAKLEDSAVYLCASSLGNEETQYFGPGTRLLVL.

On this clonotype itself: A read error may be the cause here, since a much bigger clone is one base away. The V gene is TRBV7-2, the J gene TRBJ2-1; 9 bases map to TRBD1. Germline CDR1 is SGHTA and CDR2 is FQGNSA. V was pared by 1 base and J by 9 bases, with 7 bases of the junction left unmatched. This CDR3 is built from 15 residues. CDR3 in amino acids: CASSLEGQGGSEQFF. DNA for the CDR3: TGTGCCAGCAGCTTAGAGGGACAGGGAGGAAGTGAGCAGTTCTTC.

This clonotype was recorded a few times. Here the CDR3 reads CATSSRVYEKLFF. The CDR3 DNA sequence: TGTGCCACCAGTAGCCGGGTATACGAAAAACTGTTTTTT. V usage is TRBV15 and J usage is TRBJ1-4, with no clear D. CDR3 size: 13 residues. The V and J ends lost 6 bases and 8 bases respectively, with 13 bases between them. Germline CDR1 LNHNV, CDR2 YYDKDF (reference sequence).

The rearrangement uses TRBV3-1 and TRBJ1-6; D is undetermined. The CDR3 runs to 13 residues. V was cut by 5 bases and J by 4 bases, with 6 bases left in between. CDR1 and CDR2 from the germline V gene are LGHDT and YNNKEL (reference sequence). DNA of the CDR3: TGTGCCAGCAGCTATTTATATAATTCACCCCTCCACTTT. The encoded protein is CASSYLYNSPLHF. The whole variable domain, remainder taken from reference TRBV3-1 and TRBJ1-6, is DTAVSQTPKYLVTQMGNDKSIKCEQNLGHDTMYWYKQDSKKFLKIMFSYNNKELIINETVPNRFSPKSPDKAHLNLHINSLELGDSAVYFCASSYLYNSPLHFGNGTRLTVT.

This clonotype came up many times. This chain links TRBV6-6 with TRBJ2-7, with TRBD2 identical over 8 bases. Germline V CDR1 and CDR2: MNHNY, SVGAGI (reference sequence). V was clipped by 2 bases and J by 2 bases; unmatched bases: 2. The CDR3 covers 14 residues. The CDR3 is CASSYTTSAYEQYF. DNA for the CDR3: TGTGCCAGCAGTTACACGACTAGCGCCTACGAGCAGTACTTC.

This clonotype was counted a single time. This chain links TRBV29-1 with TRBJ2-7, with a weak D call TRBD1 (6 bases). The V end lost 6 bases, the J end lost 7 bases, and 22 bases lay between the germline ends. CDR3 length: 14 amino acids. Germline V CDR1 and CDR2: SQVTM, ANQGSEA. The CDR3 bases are TGCAGCGTAGTCACAGGGACACTCTCTCGGGAGCAGTACTTC. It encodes CSVVTGTLSREQYF.